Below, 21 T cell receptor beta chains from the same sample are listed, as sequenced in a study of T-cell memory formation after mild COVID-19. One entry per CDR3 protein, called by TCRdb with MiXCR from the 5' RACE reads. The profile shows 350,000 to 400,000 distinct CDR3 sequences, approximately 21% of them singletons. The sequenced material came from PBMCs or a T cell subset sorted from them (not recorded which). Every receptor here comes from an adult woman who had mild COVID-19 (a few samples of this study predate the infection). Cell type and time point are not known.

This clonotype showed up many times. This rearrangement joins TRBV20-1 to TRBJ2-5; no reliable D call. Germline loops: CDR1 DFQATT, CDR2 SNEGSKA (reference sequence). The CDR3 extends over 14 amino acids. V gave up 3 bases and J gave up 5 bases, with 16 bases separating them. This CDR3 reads CSASSPILTETQYF. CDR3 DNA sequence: TGCAGTGCTAGTTCTCCTATACTTACGGAGACCCAGTACTTC.

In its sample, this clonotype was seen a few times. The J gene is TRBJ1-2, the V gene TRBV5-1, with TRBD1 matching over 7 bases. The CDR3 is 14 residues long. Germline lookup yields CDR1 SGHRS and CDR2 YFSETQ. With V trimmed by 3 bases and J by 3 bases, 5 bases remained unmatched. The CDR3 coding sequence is TGCGCCAGCAGCTCCGGGACAGATCACTATGGCTACACCTTC. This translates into CASSSGTDHYGYTF.

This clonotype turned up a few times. The CDR3 loop is CSATKRASGAPYLQNEQFF. CDR3 nucleotide sequence: TGCAGTGCTACCAAGAGGGCTAGCGGGGCCCCATACCTACAGAATGAGCAGTTCTTC. The J gene is TRBJ2-1, the V gene TRBV20-1; 9 nucleotides align to TRBD2. Germline CDR1 DFQATT, CDR2 SNEGSKA (reference sequence). CDR3 length: 19 residues. V was pared by 4 bases and J by 7 bases, with 23 bases of the junction left unmatched.

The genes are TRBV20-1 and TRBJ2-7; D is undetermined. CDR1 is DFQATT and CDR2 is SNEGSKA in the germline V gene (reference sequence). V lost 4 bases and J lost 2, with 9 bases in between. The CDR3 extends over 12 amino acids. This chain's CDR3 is CSATPGAYEQYF. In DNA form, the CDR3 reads TGCAGTGCTACCCCGGGCGCCTACGAGCAGTACTTC.

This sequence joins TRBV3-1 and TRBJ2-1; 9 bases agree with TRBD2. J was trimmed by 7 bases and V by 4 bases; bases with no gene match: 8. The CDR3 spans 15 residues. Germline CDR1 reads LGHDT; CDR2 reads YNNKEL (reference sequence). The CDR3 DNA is TGTGCCAGCAGCCTGCGGGGGGGCCAGTCGAATGAGCAGTTCTTC. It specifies CASSLRGGQSNEQFF.

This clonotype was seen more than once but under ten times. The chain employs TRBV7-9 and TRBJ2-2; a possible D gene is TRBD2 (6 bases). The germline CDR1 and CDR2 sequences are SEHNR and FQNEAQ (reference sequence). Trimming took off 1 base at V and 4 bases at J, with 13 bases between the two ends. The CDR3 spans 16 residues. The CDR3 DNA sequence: TGTGCCAGCAGCTTAGTGGGGAGGCACAGCACCGGGGAGCTGTTTTTT. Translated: CASSLVGRHSTGELFF. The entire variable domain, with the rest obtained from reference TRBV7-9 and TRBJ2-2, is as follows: DTGVSQNPRHKITKRGQNVTFRCDPISEHNRLYWYRQTLGQGPEFLTYFQNEAQLEKSRLLSDRFSAERPKGSFSTLEIQRTEQGDSAMYLCASSLVGRHSTGELFFGEGSRLTVL.

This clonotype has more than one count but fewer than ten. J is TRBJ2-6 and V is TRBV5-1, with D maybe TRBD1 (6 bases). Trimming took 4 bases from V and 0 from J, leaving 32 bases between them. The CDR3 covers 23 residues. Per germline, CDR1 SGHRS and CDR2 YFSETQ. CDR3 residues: CASSVGQIYPSPKLSSGANVLTF. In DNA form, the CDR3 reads TGCGCCAGCAGCGTGGGACAAATTTATCCGTCCCCAAAGTTGAGCTCTGGGGCCAACGTCCTGACTTTC.

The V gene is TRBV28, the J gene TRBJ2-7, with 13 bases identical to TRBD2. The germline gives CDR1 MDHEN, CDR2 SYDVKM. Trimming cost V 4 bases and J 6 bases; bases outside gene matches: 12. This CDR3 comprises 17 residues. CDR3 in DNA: TGTGCCAGCAGTTCCCGATCGACTAGCGGGAGGACCTCCGAGCAGTACTTC. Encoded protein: CASSSRSTSGRTSEQYF.

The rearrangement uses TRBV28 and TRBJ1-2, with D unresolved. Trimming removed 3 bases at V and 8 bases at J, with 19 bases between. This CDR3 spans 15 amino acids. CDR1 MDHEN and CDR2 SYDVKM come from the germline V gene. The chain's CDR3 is CASSLIPGPSGGYTF. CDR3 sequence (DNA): TGTGCCAGCAGTTTGATCCCCGGTCCGAGTGGCGGCTACACCTTC.

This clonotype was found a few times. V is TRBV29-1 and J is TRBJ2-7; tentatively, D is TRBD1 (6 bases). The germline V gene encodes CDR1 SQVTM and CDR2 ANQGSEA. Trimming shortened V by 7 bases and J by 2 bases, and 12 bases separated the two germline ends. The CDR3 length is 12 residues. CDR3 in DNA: TGCAGCGCCTGGACAGAAGCCTACGAGCAGTACTTC. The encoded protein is CSAWTEAYEQYF.

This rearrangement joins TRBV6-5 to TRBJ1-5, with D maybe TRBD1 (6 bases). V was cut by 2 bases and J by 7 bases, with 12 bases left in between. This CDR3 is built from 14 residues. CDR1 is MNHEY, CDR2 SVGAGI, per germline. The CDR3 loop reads CASSYDRSYQPQHF. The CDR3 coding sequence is TGTGCCAGCAGTTACGACAGGAGCTACCAGCCCCAGCATTTT.

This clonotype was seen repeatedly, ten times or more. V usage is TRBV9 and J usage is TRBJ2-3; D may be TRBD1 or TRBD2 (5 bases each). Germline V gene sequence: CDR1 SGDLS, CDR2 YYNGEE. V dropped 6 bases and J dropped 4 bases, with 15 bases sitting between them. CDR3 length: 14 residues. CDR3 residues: CASTIGGNADTQYF. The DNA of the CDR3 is TGTGCCAGCACCATTGGGGGAAATGCAGATACGCAGTATTTT.

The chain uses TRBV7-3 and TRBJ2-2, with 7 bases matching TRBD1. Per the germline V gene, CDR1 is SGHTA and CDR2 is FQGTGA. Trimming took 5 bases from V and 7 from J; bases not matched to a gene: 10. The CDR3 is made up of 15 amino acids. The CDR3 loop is CASSPGTATSGELFF. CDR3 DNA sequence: TGTGCCAGCAGCCCCGGGACAGCGACAAGCGGGGAGCTGTTTTTT.

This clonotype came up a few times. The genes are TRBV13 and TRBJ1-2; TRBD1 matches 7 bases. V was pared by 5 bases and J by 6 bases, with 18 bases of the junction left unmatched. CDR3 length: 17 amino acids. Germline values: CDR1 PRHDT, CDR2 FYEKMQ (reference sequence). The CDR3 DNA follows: TGTGCCAGCAGCATCATTTCTAATACAGGGGCGGTGGATGGCTACACCTTC. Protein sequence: CASSIISNTGAVDGYTF.

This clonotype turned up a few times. The CDR3 protein is CASSQPDPRPGVTYNEQFF. The CDR3 bases are TGTGCCAGCAGCCAACCCGATCCCCGACCAGGGGTTACCTACAATGAGCAGTTCTTC. J is TRBJ2-1 and V is TRBV4-2; weak D call: TRBD1 (6 bases). Germline V gene lookup returns CDR1 LGHNA and CDR2 YNFKEQ. With 2 bases removed from V and 2 bases from J, the gap between germline ends came to 22 bases. The CDR3 runs 19 residues.

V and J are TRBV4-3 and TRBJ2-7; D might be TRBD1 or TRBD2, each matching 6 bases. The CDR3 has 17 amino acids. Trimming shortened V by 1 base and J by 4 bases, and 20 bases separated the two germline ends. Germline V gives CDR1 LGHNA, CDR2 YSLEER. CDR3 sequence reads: CASSQGGPEIGGYEQYF. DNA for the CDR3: TGCGCCAGCAGCCAAGGGGGGCCTGAGATAGGGGGGTACGAGCAGTACTTC.

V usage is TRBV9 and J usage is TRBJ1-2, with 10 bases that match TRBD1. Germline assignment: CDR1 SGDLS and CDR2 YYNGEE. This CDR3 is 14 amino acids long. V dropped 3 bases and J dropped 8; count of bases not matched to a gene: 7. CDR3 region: CASSDTGTGEGYTF. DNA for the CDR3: TGTGCCAGCAGCGACACCGGGACAGGGGAAGGCTACACCTTC.

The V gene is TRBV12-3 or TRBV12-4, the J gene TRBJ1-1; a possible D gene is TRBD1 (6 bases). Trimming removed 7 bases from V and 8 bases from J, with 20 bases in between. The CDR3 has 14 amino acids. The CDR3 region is CASKLGPTGAEAFF. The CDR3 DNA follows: TGTGCCAGCAAACTGGGCCCTACGGGGGCCGAAGCTTTCTTT.

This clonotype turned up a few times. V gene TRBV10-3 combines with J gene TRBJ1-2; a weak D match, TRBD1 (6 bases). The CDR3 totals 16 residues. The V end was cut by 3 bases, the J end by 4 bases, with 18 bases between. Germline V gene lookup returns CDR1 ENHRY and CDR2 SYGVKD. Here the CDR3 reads CAISDRTALSGYGYTF. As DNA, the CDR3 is TGTGCCATCAGTGACCGGACAGCTCTTTCAGGCTATGGCTACACCTTC.

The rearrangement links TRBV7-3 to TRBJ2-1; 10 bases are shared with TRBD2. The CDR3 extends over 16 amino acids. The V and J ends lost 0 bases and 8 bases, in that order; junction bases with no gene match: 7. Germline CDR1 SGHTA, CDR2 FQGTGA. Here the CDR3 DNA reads TGTGCCAGCAGCTTAACGGGTAGCGGGGGGCTCGATGAGCAGTTCTTC. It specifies CASSLTGSGGLDEQFF.

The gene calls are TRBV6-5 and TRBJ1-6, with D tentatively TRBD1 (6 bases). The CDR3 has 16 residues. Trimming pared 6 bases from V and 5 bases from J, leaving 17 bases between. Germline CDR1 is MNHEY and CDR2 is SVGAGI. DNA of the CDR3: TGTGCCAGCAGGACAGGAGGAGGGCGCGATAATTCACCCCTCCACTTT. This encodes CASRTGGGRDNSPLHF.